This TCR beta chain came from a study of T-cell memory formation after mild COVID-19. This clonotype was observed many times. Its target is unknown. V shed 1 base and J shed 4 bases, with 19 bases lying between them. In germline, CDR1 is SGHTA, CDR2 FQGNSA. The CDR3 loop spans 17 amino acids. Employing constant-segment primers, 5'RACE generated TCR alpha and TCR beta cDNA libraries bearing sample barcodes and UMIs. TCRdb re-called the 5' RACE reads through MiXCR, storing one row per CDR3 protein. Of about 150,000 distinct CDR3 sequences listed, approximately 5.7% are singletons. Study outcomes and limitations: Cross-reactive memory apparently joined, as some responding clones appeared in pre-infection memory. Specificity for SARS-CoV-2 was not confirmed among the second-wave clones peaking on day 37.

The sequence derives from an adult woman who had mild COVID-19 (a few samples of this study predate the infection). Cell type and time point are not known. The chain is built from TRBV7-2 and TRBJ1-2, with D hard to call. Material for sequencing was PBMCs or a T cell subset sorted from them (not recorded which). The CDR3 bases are TGTGCCAGCAGCTTAGAGTATGAGAGGGCGAAAGTCTATGGCTACACCTTC. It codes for CASSLEYERAKVYGYTF.